Below, 19 T cell receptor beta chains from the same sample are listed, as sequenced in a study of blood T cell repertoires in COVID-19. Sequenced by immunoSEQ multiplex PCR; TCRdb stores in-frame clones only, minus some. The sample yields under 80,000 clones, roughly 90% seen once. The sample was peripheral blood. The receptor source for this set is an elderly man in a cohort sampled during active COVID-19.

V is TRBV11-3 and J is TRBJ2-3; TRBD2 matches 7 bases. The V segment lost 4 bases and the J segment 4 bases; nucleotides outside the gene matches: 8. The CDR3 spans 15 residues. Germline V CDR1 and CDR2: SGHNT, YENEEA. The CDR3: CASSSHSGVSDTQYF. The CDR3, as DNA: TGTGCCAGCAGCTCCCACAGCGGGGTCTCAGATACGCAGTATTTT.

The J gene is TRBJ2-2, the V gene TRBV28, with TRBD2 identical over 9 bases. Germline CDR1 reads MDHEN; CDR2 reads SYDVKM. J was trimmed by 3 bases and V by 6 bases; bases with no gene match: 5. The CDR3 spans 15 residues. The CDR3 DNA is TGTGCCAGCAGACGCGGGGGGGCCGACACCGGGGAGCTGTTTTTT. This codes for CASRRGGADTGELFF. The full variable domain, with the rest looked up from reference TRBV28 and TRBJ2-2, is DVKVTQSSRYLVKRTGEKVFLECVQDMDHENMFWYRQDPGLGLRLIYFSYDVKMKEKGDIPEGYSVSREKKERFSLILESASTNQTSMYLCASRRGGADTGELFFGEGSRLTVL.

V is TRBV6-5 and J is TRBJ2-7; TRBD1 might be the D (6 bases). Germline V gives CDR1 MNHEY, CDR2 SVGAGI. Trimming stripped 2 bases from V and 0 bases from J, with 11 bases between. The CDR3 contains 15 residues. The CDR3 DNA reads TGTGCCAGCAGTTACGACAGGATGCCCTCCTACGAGCAGTACTTC. The encoded protein is CASSYDRMPSYEQYF.

The chain has TRBV18 and TRBJ2-3; 9 bases align to TRBD1. CDR3 length equals 15 residues. CDR1 is KGHSH and CDR2 is LQKENI in the germline V gene. Trimming removed 1 base from V and 4 bases from J; junction bases left unmatched: 3. CDR3 loop: CASSPQGQGPDTQYF. CDR3 DNA: TGTGCCAGCTCACCACAGGGACAGGGTCCAGATACGCAGTATTTT.

The chain uses TRBV6-2 or TRBV6-3 and TRBJ1-5, with TRBD1 matching 8 bases. CDR1 MNHEY and CDR2 SVGEGT come from the germline V gene. The CDR3 is 14 amino acids. Losses at the gene ends were 5 bases for V and 2 bases for J; bases not matched to a gene: 2. As DNA, the CDR3 is TGTGCCAGCAGTCGGACAGGGCGCAATCAGCCCCAGCATTTT. It codes for CASSRTGRNQPQHF.

Of note for this clone: The sample has other DNA sequences that encode this CDR3 too. The chain combines TRBV18 with TRBJ1-1; no reliable D call. The CDR3 contains 14 residues. The V gene lost 3 bases and the J gene lost 2 bases, with 10 bases spanning the gap. Per the germline V gene, CDR1 is KGHSH and CDR2 is LQKENI. CDR3 amino acids: CASSPSRENTEAFF. The CDR3 DNA is TGTGCCAGCTCACCCTCTCGGGAAAACACTGAAGCTTTCTTT.

The rearrangement uses TRBV10-3 and TRBJ2-7; 7 bases agree with TRBD1. The V gene's germline CDR1 is ENHRY and CDR2 SYGVKD. The CDR3 totals 16 residues. V was clipped by 7 bases and J by 2 bases; unmatched bases: 14. CDR3 residues: CAIIVKTRDSAYEQYV. The CDR3 coding sequence is TGTGCCATCATAGTAAAAACCCGGGACAGTGCCTACGAGCAGTACGTC.

V is TRBV9 and J is TRBJ1-1; D not certain. Germline values: CDR1 SGDLS, CDR2 YYNGEE. The CDR3 is made up of 15 amino acids. Trimming took 4 bases from V and 0 from J, leaving 13 bases between them. For the CDR3, the DNA is TGTGCCAGCAGCCAAGTCGGGGAAATGAACACTGAAGCTTTCTTT. It codes for CASSQVGEMNTEAFF. Full variable domain (remainder filled in from reference TRBV9 and TRBJ1-1): DSGVTQTPKHLITATGQRVTLRCSPRSGDLSVYWYQQSLDQGLQFLIQYYNGEERAKGNILERFSAQQFPDLHSELNLSSLELGDSALYFCASSQVGEMNTEAFFGQGTRLTVV.

V is TRBV3-1 (or the pseudogene TRBV3-2) and J is TRBJ1-1; 7 bases map to TRBD1. J gave up 5 bases and V 1 base, and 4 bases lay outside the gene matches. Per germline, CDR1 LGHDT and CDR2 YNNKEL (reference sequence). This CDR3 is 14 amino acids long. CDR3 residues: CASSQAGGRTEAFF. DNA for the CDR3: TGTGCCAGCAGCCAAGCAGGGGGGAGAACTGAAGCTTTCTTT.

This clone was seen a handful of times. The rearrangement joins TRBV5-1 to TRBJ1-2; TRBD1 is a possible D gene (6 bases). The CDR3 spans 15 residues. Trimming left V 4 bases short and J 4 bases short, with 17 bases between. Germline CDR1 reads SGHRS; CDR2 reads YFSETQ. CDR3 in amino acids: CASSPSGDLTYGYTF. CDR3 bases: TGCGCCAGCAGCCCCTCAGGGGACCTGACCTATGGCTACACCTTC. Full variable domain (remainder filled in from reference TRBV5-1 and TRBJ1-2): KAGVTQTPRYLIKTRGQQVTLSCSPISGHRSVSWYQQTPGQGLQFLFEYFSETQRNKGNFPGRFSGRQFSNSRSEMNVSTLELGDSALYLCASSPSGDLTYGYTFGSGTRLTVV.

The chain is built from TRBV6-5 and TRBJ2-3, with TRBD1 matching over 10 bases. The junction had 11 bases not matched to a gene; V was cut back by 8 bases and J by 6 bases. Germline CDR1 reads MNHEY; CDR2 reads SVGAGI. This CDR3 has 15 residues. CDR3 region: CASSRPGQGRDTQYF. DNA for the CDR3: TGTGCCAGCTCACGACCGGGACAGGGGAGGGATACGCAGTATTTT.

CDR3 sequence reads: CASSREGFEKLFF. The CDR3 coding sequence is TGTGCCAGTAGTCGCGAGGGTTTTGAAAAACTGTTTTTT. V and J are TRBV19 and TRBJ1-4, with D unclear. This CDR3 spans 13 amino acids. Deletions cut 5 bases from V and 7 bases from J, with 11 bases between. Germline CDR1 reads LNHDA; CDR2 reads SQIVND (reference sequence).

The chain couples TRBV19 to TRBJ2-6; D is possibly TRBD2 (5 bases). Germline lookup yields CDR1 LNHDA and CDR2 SQIVND (reference sequence). This CDR3 has 16 amino acids. The V end was cut by 5 bases, the J end by 3 bases, with 14 bases between. For the CDR3, the DNA is TGTGCCAGTAGTGGCCTGTCGGACTTTGGGGCCAACGTCCTGACTTTC. This sequence encodes CASSGLSDFGANVLTF.

The V and J genes are TRBV5-1 and TRBJ2-7, with 8 bases that match TRBD2. After removal of 6 bases from V and 2 bases from J, the junction contained 7 bases not matched to a gene. CDR3 size: 14 residues. Germline V CDR1 and CDR2: SGHRS, YFSETQ. Here the CDR3 DNA reads TGCGCCAGCACCATCGGGGGGGGAACCTACGAGCAGTACTTC. The encoded protein is CASTIGGGTYEQYF.

The chain uses TRBV7-2 and TRBJ1-3, with TRBD1 matching over 7 bases. There are 16 residues in the CDR3. Germline V lookup: CDR1 SGHTA, CDR2 FQGNSA. V lost 5 bases, J lost 1 base, and 8 bases stayed unmatched. The CDR3 DNA sequence: TGTGCCAGCAGCCACGACACAGGGGATTCTGGAAACACCATATATTTT. Translated, it gives CASSHDTGDSGNTIYF.

The V gene is TRBV29-1, the J gene TRBJ2-3, with 7 bases fitting TRBD2. V trimming: 6 bases; J trimming: 0 bases; junction bases outside the gene matches: 9. CDR3 length equals 15 residues. In germline, CDR1 is SQVTM, CDR2 ANQGSEA. The CDR3 region has the DNA TGCAGCGTCGTAGCGGGTTCCACTAGCACAGATACGCAGTATTTT. It codes for CSVVAGSTSTDTQYF.

V is TRBV6-2 or TRBV6-3 and J is TRBJ1-2; 8 nucleotides agree with TRBD1. Germline CDR1 MNHEY, CDR2 SVGEGT. The CDR3 runs to 13 residues. J lost 4 bases, V lost 6 bases, and 4 bases had no gene match. The CDR3 loop reads CASSLQGVYGYTF. The CDR3, as DNA: TGTGCCAGCAGCTTACAGGGGGTCTATGGCTACACCTTC.

The chain couples TRBV5-4 to TRBJ2-1, with TRBD2 matching over 9 bases. The CDR3 extends over 13 amino acids. Per germline, CDR1 SGHNT and CDR2 YYREEE (reference sequence). The V gene end was trimmed by 10 bases and the J gene end by 8 bases; junction bases not matched to a gene: 10. The CDR3 DNA sequence: TGTGCCCAGGGGCGGGGGGGCCTAGATGAGCAGTTCTTC. Protein product: CAQGRGGLDEQFF. The full variable domain, completed using reference TRBV5-4 and TRBJ2-1, is ETGVTQSPTHLIKTRGQQVTLRCSSQSGHNTVSWYQQALGQGPQFIFQYYREEENGRGNFPPRFSGLQFPNYSSELNVNALELDDSALYLCAQGRGGLDEQFFGPGTRLTVL.

The rearrangement joins TRBV5-4 to TRBJ2-5; 8 bases are a match to TRBD1. CDR3 length: 13 amino acids. The V gene end was trimmed by 3 bases and the J gene end by 4 bases; junction bases not matched to a gene: 2. CDR1 and CDR2 from the germline V gene are SGHNT and YYREEE (reference sequence). CDR3 amino acids: CASSSTGAETQYF. The DNA for the CDR3 is TGTGCCAGCAGCTCGACAGGGGCAGAGACCCAGTACTTC.